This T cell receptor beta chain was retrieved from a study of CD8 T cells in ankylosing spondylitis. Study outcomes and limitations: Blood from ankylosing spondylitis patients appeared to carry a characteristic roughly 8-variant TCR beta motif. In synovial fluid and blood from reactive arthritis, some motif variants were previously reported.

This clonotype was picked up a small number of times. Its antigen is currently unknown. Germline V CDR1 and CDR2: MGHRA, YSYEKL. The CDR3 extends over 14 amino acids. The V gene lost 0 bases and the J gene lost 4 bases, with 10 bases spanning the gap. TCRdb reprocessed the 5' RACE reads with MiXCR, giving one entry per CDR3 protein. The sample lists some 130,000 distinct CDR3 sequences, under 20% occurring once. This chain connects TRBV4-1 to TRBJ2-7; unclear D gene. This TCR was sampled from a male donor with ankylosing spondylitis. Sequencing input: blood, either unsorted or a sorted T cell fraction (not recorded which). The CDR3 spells CASSQDPAVYEQYF. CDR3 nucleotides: TGCGCCAGCAGCCAAGACCCGGCCGTTTACGAGCAGTACTTC.